This T cell receptor (beta chain) came from a study of blood T cell repertoires in COVID-19. The repertoire was sequenced with immunoSEQ multiplex PCR; TCRdb's copy has only in-frame clones and lacks some. The sample holds a few hundred thousand clones, 70% to 90% seen once. This clone occurred once. The CDR3 runs 17 residues. The V call is TRBV21-1, the J call TRBJ2-7; the D call TRBD2 from the table was never checked on the DNA. TRBV21-1 counts as a pseudogene. The sequencing input was peripheral blood. This TCR was recovered from a man in his late teens or twenties who had recovered from COVID-19. Here the CDR3 DNA reads TGTGCCAGCAGCAAAATGGAGGCTAGCGAGATCTCCTACGAGCAGTACTTC. It is translated as CASSKMEASEISYEQYF.